The 11 T cell receptor beta chains below were found in one sample sequenced in a study of a mutant IDH1 vaccine in newly diagnosed glioma. The method was immunoSEQ multiplex PCR; TCRdb's version includes in-frame clones alone and lacks a portion of them. The sample holds fewer than 70,000 clones, 70% to 90% seen once. Stated time point: week 35, safety follow-up. Alongside topical imiquimod, each dose of vaccine comprised 300 ug of mutant IDH1 20-mer peptide. These TCRs are of unknown antigen specificity. The sequenced sample was PBMCs, obtained from a glioma patient whose treatment included an IDH1 peptide vaccine. The receptors originated from a man in his thirties or forties with glioma.

The J gene is TRBJ2-7, the V gene TRBV2, with TRBD1 matching over 9 bases. The CDR3 contains 13 residues. Germline V lookup: CDR1 SNHLY, CDR2 FYNNEI. The V and J ends lost 10 bases and 5 bases, in that order; junction bases with no gene match: 9. CDR3 nucleotide sequence: TGTGCCACATCGAGGGACAGGGCGGACGAGCAGTACTTC. This translates into CATSRDRADEQYF.

The chain links TRBV2 to TRBJ2-5, with D unclear. Trimming took off 10 bases at V and 5 bases at J, with 11 bases between the two ends. There are 11 residues in the CDR3. Germline CDR1 is SNHLY and CDR2 is FYNNEI. In DNA form, the CDR3 reads TGTGCCACCTCTGGGTGGGAGACCCAGTACTTC. Translating it yields CATSGWETQYF.

The chain has TRBV7-8 and TRBJ1-3; 7 nucleotides match TRBD1. This CDR3 is 16 amino acids long. J lost 4 bases, V lost 5 bases, and 11 bases had no gene match. Germline V CDR1 and CDR2: SGHVS, FQNEAQ. The CDR3 protein is CASSPLLKGAGNTIYF. CDR3 sequence (DNA): TGTGCCAGCAGCCCCCTTCTCAAGGGGGCGGGAAACACCATATATTTT.

This rearrangement joins TRBV7-9 to TRBJ2-3; D unresolved. CDR3 size: 12 residues. Germline V gene data show CDR1 as SEHNR and CDR2 as FQNEAQ (reference sequence). The germline V and J ends were trimmed by 0 bases and 4 bases, with 2 bases remaining between them. The CDR3 sequence is CASSLAADTQYF. The CDR3 region has the DNA TGTGCCAGCAGCTTAGCCGCAGATACGCAGTATTTT.

This rearrangement joins TRBV6-5 to TRBJ1-3, with D tentatively TRBD1 (6 bases). Trimming pared 6 bases from V and 0 bases from J, leaving 12 bases between. This CDR3 region has 15 residues. The germline CDR1 and CDR2 sequences are MNHEY and SVGAGI. The CDR3: CASRRDRSSGNTIYF. CDR3 DNA: TGTGCCAGCAGACGAGACAGGTCCTCTGGAAACACCATATATTTT.

The rearrangement uses TRBV5-1 and TRBJ2-5; D ambiguous. The CDR3 contains 14 residues. Germline V gene data show CDR1 as SGHRS and CDR2 as YFSETQ. Trimming took off 0 bases at V and 1 base at J, with 7 bases between the two ends. CDR3 residues: CASSLATIQETQYF. The CDR3 nucleotides are TGCGCCAGCAGCTTGGCCACGATCCAAGAGACCCAGTACTTC.

This clone was seen just once. The gene calls are TRBV10-1 and TRBJ2-1; 9 positions match TRBD2. Germline trimming cut 2 bases from V and 0 bases from J; bases unmatched to any gene: 2. Germline V gene sequence: CDR1 WNHNN, CDR2 SYGVQD (reference sequence). The CDR3 spans 16 residues. CDR3 in DNA: TGCGCCAGCAGTGAGGTTAGCGGGGGCTCCTACAATGAGCAGTTCTTC. This sequence encodes CASSEVSGGSYNEQFF.

This sequence joins TRBV7-8 and TRBJ1-4; possibly TRBD1 for D (6 bases). The CDR3 is made up of 15 amino acids. Per germline, CDR1 SGHVS and CDR2 FQNEAQ. V lost 4 bases and J lost 0, with 9 bases in between. This CDR3 is CASSSRGPTNEKLFF. The CDR3, as DNA: TGTGCCAGCAGCTCCAGGGGACCAACTAATGAAAAACTGTTTTTT.

The chain links TRBV4-3 to TRBJ1-2; 9 bases are shared with TRBD1. The CDR3 runs 15 residues. Germline trimming cut 3 bases from V and 4 bases from J; bases unmatched to any gene: 6. Germline loops: CDR1 LGHNA, CDR2 YSLEER. CDR3 DNA: TGCGCCAGCAGCCACGGGACAGGGAGGGGCTATGGCTACACCTTC. It yields the protein CASSHGTGRGYGYTF.

A single count supports this clone. The chain has TRBV5-1 and TRBJ2-3, with D maybe TRBD2 (6 bases). Trimming stripped 1 base from V and 4 bases from J, with 16 bases between. CDR3 length equals 16 residues. The germline CDR1 and CDR2 sequences are SGHRS and YFSETQ. The CDR3 DNA reads TGCGCCAGCAGCTTGATGGAGGGTACCTGGGCAGATACGCAGTATTTT. It translates to CASSLMEGTWADTQYF.

This rearrangement joins TRBV5-1 to TRBJ2-7; D gene uncertain. This CDR3 is 11 amino acids long. V was cut by 0 bases and J by 7 bases, with 5 bases left in between. In germline, CDR1 is SGHRS, CDR2 YFSETQ. The chain's CDR3 is CASSLVGEQYF. In nucleotides, the CDR3 is TGCGCCAGCAGCTTGGTGGGGGAGCAGTACTTC.